Listed below are T cell receptor beta chains from one sample, sequenced in a study of T cells in Graves' hyperthyroidism and ophthalmopathy. Each CDR3 protein gets one entry after TCRdb re-called the multiplex PCR reads with MiXCR. The sample contains hundreds of thousands of distinct CDR3 sequences, roughly a third of which appear only once. Specimen: blood. These receptor sequences come from a woman aged 40 to 55 with Graves' hyperthyroidism. The CDR3 runs from the conserved cysteine through the conserved F or W. D genes are given only for firm matches. Clone size is shown for a subset of rows, as once, few, many or a class of expanded clone.

15,TRBJ2-7,TRBD1,TRBV25-1,-,TGTGCCAGCCACTCTGCGACAGGGAACATCCACGAGCAGTACTTC,CASHSATGNIHEQYF
13,TRBJ1-2,-,TRBV9,once,TGTGCCAGCAGCCCTATTAGGGGGGACTCCCACGCCTTC,CASSPIRGDSHAF
11,TRBJ1-1,-,TRBV7-9,many,TGTGCCAGCAGCCTACAGGAGGAAGCTTTCTTT,CASSLQEEAFF
16,TRBJ1-6,TRBD1,TRBV7-2,-,TGTGCCAGCAGCCGAGACAGGGCCTTAGGGAATTCACCCCTCCACTTT,CASSRDRALGNSPLHF
13,TRBJ1-2,TRBD1,TRBV2,-,TGTGCCAGCAGTGATGTACAGGGGCTTGGCTACACCTTC,CASSDVQGLGYTF
15,TRBJ2-5,TRBD1,TRBV25-1,-,TGTGCCAGCAGTATGGGACAGGCCCACCAAGAGACCCAGTACTTC,CASSMGQAHQETQYF
10,TRBJ1-1,-,TRBV4-3,few,TGCGCCAGCAGCCGAGATTGGGCTTTCTTT,CASSRDWAFF
14,TRBJ1-5,-,TRBV7-2,-,TGCGCCAGCAGCCAAGACTTATCGGGGCAGCCCCAGCATTTT,CASSQDLSGQPQHF
15,TRBJ1-2,-,TRBV10-3,-,TGTGCCAGCAGACGATACCGGACCGCTCGACATGGCTACACCTTC,CASRRYRTARHGYTF
12,TRBJ1-2,-,TRBV28,-,TGTGCCAGCAGGCTACAGGGAACGGGCTACACCTTC,CASRLQGTGYTF
13,TRBJ1-5,-,TRBV10-3,-,TGTGCCGCCCAGGGTAGGAGCAATCAGCCCCAGCATTTT,CAAQGRSNQPQHF
18,TRBJ2-7,TRBD1,TRBV6-5,many,TGTGCCAGCAGTTACGCGATGGCACAGGGGGGACTTACCTACGAGCAGTACTTC,CASSYAMAQGGLTYEQYF
15,TRBJ1-1,-,TRBV7-6,-,TGTGCCAGCAGCCCTGGGGCGGAGATGAACACTGAAGCTTTCTTT,CASSPGAEMNTEAFF
15,TRBJ2-5,-,TRBV29-1,many,TGCAGCGTTGAAGGTGACGAGGGGTTGGTGGAGACCCAGTACTTC,CSVEGDEGLVETQYF
14,TRBJ2-7,-,TRBV4-1,-,TGCGCCAGCAGCCCAAGCTGGGCGGGGTACGAGCAGTACTTC,CASSPSWAGYEQYF
13,TRBJ1-1,TRBD1,TRBV19,-,TGTGCCAGTATACAGGGGGCGGCCACTGAAGCTTTCTTT,CASIQGAATEAFF
13,TRBJ1-1,-,TRBV3-1,few,TGTGCCAGCAGCCAGGGTGGACCGAGTAAAGCTTTCTTT,CASSQGGPSKAFF
15,TRBJ1-2,TRBD1,TRBV19,many,TGTGCCAGTAGTCGAAAGGGACAGGGAGACTATGGCTACACCTTC,CASSRKGQGDYGYTF
15,TRBJ1-2,TRBD1,TRBV6-2/TRBV6-3,-,TGTGCCGGCAGTTACTCGGGGCGACAGGGGGATGGCTACACCTTC,CAGSYSGRQGDGYTF
12,TRBJ2-7,-,TRBV27,few,TGTGCCAGCAGTTTAGAGGGGGTGCAGCAGTACTTC,CASSLEGVQQYF
14,TRBJ1-3,-,TRBV7-2,-,TGTGCCAGCAGCTTAGCGTGGTCTGGGAACACCATGTATTTT,CASSLAWSGNTMYF
14,TRBJ1-1,TRBD1,TRBV10-1,few,TGCGCCAGTAGCACAGGGGTTGCGAACACTGAAGCTTTCTTT,CASSTGVANTEAFF
14,TRBJ1-3,-,TRBV20-1,many,TGCAGTGCTAGAGGGGCCAACTCTGGAAACACCATATATTTT,CSARGANSGNTIYF
19,TRBJ1-4,TRBD1,TRBV7-3,-,TGTGCCAGCAGCCTCTCGACAGGACCAACCGGGACAGTGGGCGAAAAACTGTTTTTT,CASSLSTGPTGTVGEKLFF
15,TRBJ2-3,TRBD2,TRBV7-9,-,TGTGCCAGCACCGGGACTAGCGGGAGGATTGATACGCAGTATTTT,CASTGTSGRIDTQYF
12,TRBJ1-1,-,TRBV20-1,many,TGCAGTGCTTCCCTTAGGAACACTGAAGCTTTCTTT,CSASLRNTEAFF
17,TRBJ1-6,TRBD1,TRBV7-2,many,TGTGCCAGCACCCCCTCCACCGCCGACAGGGGTAATTCACCCCTCCACTTT,CASTPSTADRGNSPLHF
16,TRBJ2-2,-,TRBV5-1,-,TGCGCCAGCAGTCTCCGCGGCGGGGTTGGTTCCGGGGAGCTGTTTTTT,CASSLRGGVGSGELFF
18,TRBJ2-2,TRBD1,TRBV7-2,-,TGTGCCAGCAGCGCTAGGGTGGGACAGGGAATCAGCACCGGGGAGCTGTTTTTT,CASSARVGQGISTGELFF
13,TRBJ2-5,-,TRBV2,-,TGTGCCAGCAGTTACATGGGGTCGGAGACCCAGTACTTC,CASSYMGSETQYF
13,TRBJ1-2,-,TRBV10-3,few,TGTGCCATCCCCGGGGAGGGCAACTATGGCTACACCTTC,CAIPGEGNYGYTF
12,TRBJ1-6,-,TRBV4-1,many,TGCGCCAGCAGCCGGACAGATTCACCCCTCCACTTT,CASSRTDSPLHF
15,TRBJ2-5,TRBD2,TRBV10-3,-,TGTGCCAGCACGGCTAGCGGGGTTAGCACAGATACGCAGTACTTC,CASTASGVSTDTQYF
15,TRBJ1-1,-,TRBV2,-,TGTGCCAGCTCACTACACGACGGTCTGAGCACTGAAGCTTTCTTT,CASSLHDGLSTEAFF